Listed here are 8 T cell receptor beta chains from one sample, sequenced in a study of cytomegalovirus exposure and HLA in healthy donors. PCR employed 60 Vbeta and 13 Jbeta primers. Produced via immunoSEQ multiplex PCR; TCRdb's table is partial and in-frame only. Of around 70,000 clones in the sample, 65% to 85% were seen once. Input material: PBMCs. These receptors were taken from a man between 60 and 75 years old in good health and CMV-seropositive.

There are a few counts of this clone. The rearrangement uses TRBV29-1 and TRBJ1-2, with D unresolved. The V and J ends lost 3 bases and 8 bases respectively, with 13 bases between them. The CDR3 covers 12 residues. Germline assignment: CDR1 SQVTM and CDR2 ANQGSEA. The DNA for the CDR3 is TGCAGCGTTGATCCCCCATTGGGCGGCTACACCTTC. Translated: CSVDPPLGGYTF.

In this sample, this clone turned up a few times. V usage is TRBV9 and J usage is TRBJ2-5; D remains ambiguous. The CDR3 has 14 residues. The germline V gene encodes CDR1 SGDLS and CDR2 YYNGEE. V was clipped by 0 bases and J by 4 bases, with 10 bases between them. The CDR3 spells CASSVGDNAETQYF. The CDR3 DNA reads TGTGCCAGCAGCGTAGGTGACAATGCAGAGACCCAGTACTTC.

The rearrangement links TRBV7-2 to TRBJ1-6; 7 positions agree with TRBD1. J lost 4 bases, V lost 5 bases, and 11 bases had no gene match. The CDR3 has 17 amino acids. Germline V CDR1 and CDR2: SGHTA, FQGNSA. The DNA for the CDR3 is TGTGCCAGCAGCCTAGACAGGGAAGGGGGATATAATTCACCCCTCCACTTT. As protein: CASSLDREGGYNSPLHF.

The chain couples TRBV7-9 to TRBJ1-1; D uncertain. Between the trimmed V and J ends, which lost 5 bases and 2 bases, there was a span of 9 bases. The CDR3 contains 13 residues. Germline V gene data show CDR1 as SEHNR and CDR2 as FQNEAQ (reference sequence). As DNA, the CDR3 is TGTGCCAGCAGCCCACAGCTTAACACTGAAGCTTTCTTT. Residues: CASSPQLNTEAFF.

The CDR3 is CASSYFGQPQHF. Written as DNA, the CDR3 is TGTGCCAGCAGTTACTTCGGTCAGCCCCAGCATTTT. The genes are TRBV6-6 and TRBJ1-5, with D unresolved. The germline gives CDR1 MNHNY, CDR2 SVGAGI (reference sequence). The germline V and J ends were trimmed by 1 base and 6 bases, with 4 bases remaining between them. There are 12 residues in the CDR3.

The chain links TRBV2 to TRBJ2-5; the D gene is possibly TRBD2 (5 bases). Germline assignment: CDR1 SNHLY and CDR2 FYNNEI. The ends were cut back, 6 bases at V and 10 bases at J, with 15 bases in the middle. This CDR3 contains 12 residues. CDR3 loop: CASSSGPGDQYF. Here the CDR3 DNA reads TGTGCCAGCAGCAGCGGCCCCGGAGACCAGTACTTC. The entire variable domain, with the rest obtained from reference TRBV2 and TRBJ2-5, is as follows: EPEVTQTPSHQVTQMGQEVILRCVPISNHLYFYWYRQILGQKVEFLVSFYNNEISEKSEIFDDQFSVERPDGSNFTLKIRSTKLEDSAMYFCASSSGPGDQYFGPGTRLLVL.

The gene calls are TRBV5-5 and TRBJ2-5; 7 nucleotides line up with TRBD2. V trimming: 2 bases; J trimming: 3 bases; junction bases outside the gene matches: 10. This CDR3 comprises 16 residues. The germline gives CDR1 SGHKS, CDR2 YYEKEE (reference sequence). This CDR3 reads CASSFPYGLAEETQYF. CDR3 DNA: TGTGCCAGCAGCTTCCCATATGGCCTAGCGGAAGAGACCCAGTACTTC.

The V and J genes are TRBV7-9 and TRBJ2-5; TRBD2 matches 12 bases. Trimming took 4 bases from V and 4 from J; bases not matched to a gene: 13. CDR1 SEHNR and CDR2 FQNEAQ come from the germline V gene (reference sequence). The CDR3 has 18 amino acids. The chain's CDR3 is CASSSGDSLAGGRETQYF. CDR3 bases: TGTGCCAGCAGCTCAGGGGACTCACTAGCGGGAGGTCGAGAGACCCAGTACTTC.